A selection of T cell receptor beta chains follows, all from one sample in a study of blood T cell repertoires in COVID-19. The table came from immunoSEQ multiplex PCR; TCRdb's copy has only in-frame clones and leaves some out. The sample yields 100,000 or so clones, 81% seen once. Sample: peripheral blood. Source of these receptors: an elderly man with acute or convalescent COVID-19. Both conserved end residues are part of each CDR3. The D gene is left open where the match is weak. Expanded clones are given a class, and other clones once, few, many or no size at all.

>TRBV9|TRBJ1-2|NA|NA
CASSRSRVIYGYTF
TGTGCCAGCAGCAGATCCAGGGTTATCTATGGCTACACCTTC
>TRBV28|TRBJ2-4|NA|NA
CASSQQGFREYF
TGTGCCAGCAGTCAACAGGGTTTTAGAGAGTACTTC
>TRBV6-5|TRBJ1-2|NA|TRBD1
CASRRTGRQDGYTF
TGTGCCAGCAGAAGGACAGGTCGTCAGGATGGCTACACCTTC
>TRBV5-1|TRBJ2-5|NA|TRBD2
CASSYLAGGQETQYF
TGCGCCAGCAGTTATCTAGCGGGGGGGCAAGAGACCCAGTACTTC
>TRBV9|TRBJ1-2|NA|TRBD1
CASSVGDRGRSSGYTF
TGTGCCAGCAGCGTAGGGGACAGGGGGCGTTCAAGTGGCTACACCTTC
>TRBV4-3|TRBJ1-4|NA|NA
CASSPHLGGGTNEKLFF
TGCGCCAGCAGCCCTCATCTTGGGGGAGGAACTAATGAAAAACTGTTTTTT
>TRBV7-2|TRBJ2-3|once|TRBD1
CASSWTGGTDTQYF
TGTGCCAGCAGCTGGACAGGGGGAACAGATACGCAGTATTTT
>TRBV2|TRBJ1-5|NA|TRBD1
CASSGGRGRNQPQHF
TGTGCCAGCAGTGGGGGAAGGGGGCGCAATCAGCCCCAGCATTTT
>TRBV28|TRBJ1-2|NA|NA
CASRSFSQLGYTF
TGTGCCAGCAGATCATTTTCACAGTTAGGCTACACCTTC
>TRBV28|TRBJ2-1|NA|TRBD2
CASSLFWASGLSYNEQFF
TGTGCCAGCAGTCTGTTCTGGGCTAGCGGTCTTTCCTACAATGAGCAGTTCTTC
>TRBV28|TRBJ1-1|NA|NA
CASSLLGPQNTEAFF
TGTGCCAGCAGTTTATTGGGGCCTCAGAACACTGAAGCTTTCTTT
>TRBV7-8|TRBJ2-3|NA|TRBD2
CASSSTTLAGVADTQYF
TGTGCCAGCAGCTCCACTACACTAGCGGGAGTTGCCGATACGCAGTATTTT
>TRBV7-9|TRBJ2-1|few|NA
CASSFGRGPMYYNEQFF
TGTGCCAGCAGCTTTGGTAGGGGCCCCATGTACTACAATGAGCAGTTCTTC
>TRBV5-1|TRBJ1-3|once|NA
CASSWGDNSGNTIYF
TGCGCCAGCAGCTGGGGAGACAACTCTGGAAACACCATATATTTT
>TRBV5-1|TRBJ2-5|NA|TRBD1
CASSPQGHETQYF
TGCGCCAGCAGCCCACAGGGGCATGAGACCCAGTACTTC